A selection of T cell receptor beta chains follows, all from one sample in a study of shared clonotypes between healthy human individuals. The table came from immunoSEQ multiplex PCR; TCRdb's copy has only in-frame clones and leaves some out. The repertoire consists of 2 million to 2.5 million clones, with about 95% occurring once and the leading ten covering 1.1%. The specimen was naive CD8+ T cells sorted from blood. The origin of the receptors is a man aged 18 to 30 in good health. Both conserved end residues are part of each CDR3. The order of the fields is clone size, V gene, D gene, J gene, CDR3 DNA, CDR3 protein. A D gene is named only where the DNA matches it firmly. The listing skips clone size in some rows; elsewhere it reads once, few, many or a size class.

size: few
V: TRBV5-1
D: NA
J: TRBJ1-6
DNA: TGCGCCAGCAGCTTGGTGGGTTCACCCCTCCACTTT
CDR3: CASSLVGSPLHF

size: NA
V: TRBV4-3
D: NA
J: TRBJ1-1
DNA: TGCGCCAGCAGCCAAGGGCATGACAGTCCGAACACTGAAGCTTTCTTT
CDR3: CASSQGHDSPNTEAFF

size: NA
V: TRBV6-5
D: NA
J: TRBJ1-1
DNA: TGTGCCAGCCAGGGGTCGAACACTGAAGCTTTCTTT
CDR3: CASQGSNTEAFF

size: NA
V: TRBV4-3
D: NA
J: TRBJ2-7
DNA: TGCGCCAGCAGCCAAGATTTCCGGGGGGGACAGGGTCAGGAGCAGTACTTC
CDR3: CASSQDFRGGQGQEQYF

size: NA
V: TRBV6-1
D: NA
J: TRBJ2-7
DNA: TGTGCCAGCAGTGATCCGGTCGAGGGAATCTCCTACGAGCAGTACTTC
CDR3: CASSDPVEGISYEQYF

size: NA
V: TRBV13
D: NA
J: TRBJ2-3
DNA: TGTGCCAGCAGCTCCTTGTCACATCCCACAGATACGCAGTATTTT
CDR3: CASSSLSHPTDTQYF

size: NA
V: TRBV28
D: TRBD1
J: TRBJ2-5
DNA: TGTGCCAGCAGGACAGGGGTAGGGGAGACCCAGTACTTC
CDR3: CASRTGVGETQYF

size: NA
V: TRBV6-5
D: TRBD1
J: TRBJ2-7
DNA: TGTGCCAGCAGTTACTCATGGACAGGGGAAATCTACGAGCAGTACTTC
CDR3: CASSYSWTGEIYEQYF

size: NA
V: TRBV15
D: NA
J: TRBJ2-7
DNA: TGTGCCACCAGCAGAGATGAGGGAGGCTACGAGCAGTACTTC
CDR3: CATSRDEGGYEQYF

size: once
V: TRBV5-1
D: TRBD1
J: TRBJ2-7
DNA: TGCGCCAGCAGCCTCAACCCGGGACAGGGCTCCTACGAGCAGTACTTC
CDR3: CASSLNPGQGSYEQYF

size: NA
V: TRBV2
D: TRBD2
J: TRBJ2-7
DNA: TGTGCCAGCATCCTGGCGGGGGGGCTAAGCGAGCAGTACTTC
CDR3: CASILAGGLSEQYF